Here is one T cell receptor beta chain with its context. Its binding antigen is unknown. No clone much larger than this one lies a single base away; base qualities are absent. This specimen comes from a study of T cell repertoires in cytomegalovirus infection (dated by TCRdb to about 2019). Regarding the complete study: Peptide stimulations targeted recently identified HLA-C-restricted CMV epitopes, whose presentation resists viral immunomodulation, together with well-studied HLA-B-restricted epitopes. The HLA type of each donor mattered for the analysis, because public TCR beta signatures pointed to carriage of CMV infection along with the matching HLA type. Here is what the overall study found, with its caveats: Cumulative frequency of public TCR beta family members discriminated carriers of CMV infection plus the relevant HLA type in this cohort and an independent approximately 370-donor cohort. The ex vivo response was dominated by HLA-C-restricted CMV-specific TCR beta clonotypes, which also provided the single most frequent clonotype in two of eight donors.

Sequencing was carried out with an Illumina HiSeq 1500. The public sequencing data were trimmed at Q25 with fastp and processed into clonotypes with MiXCR by TCRdb, which kept only in-frame beta chains. Each record represents a unique CDR3 protein, reported with the most common genes and DNA among its rows. In this sample the table shows fewer than 950,000 distinct CDR3 sequences, approximately 30% of which occur a single time. The ten top clones hold roughly 12% of the sample. Taken with the paper, the label for treatment or condition translates to: in vitro stimulation with specific CMV peptide epitopes to enrich CMV-specific T cells. The germline V gene provides CDR1 SGHVS and CDR2 FQNEAQ. V is shortened by 0 bases, J by 6 bases, and the region joining them spans 6 bases. The cysteine opens and the phenylalanine closes a CDR3 of 14 amino acids. Only the CDR3 DNA stays, 42 bases, in frame from base 1.

The V and J genes are TRBV7-8 and TRBJ1-6; the D gene assignment is ambiguous. The material was cultured CD8+ T cells from PBMCs, obtained from culture after CMV antigen stimulation. The sequence came from a human donor in good health (CMV status not recorded). Some clones in this sample may be carry-over from other donors' samples. The sequenced DNA: TGTGCCAGCAGCTTAGCGGGCAGTAATTCACCCCTCCACTTT. The resulting protein is CASSLAGSNSPLHF.